This T cell receptor (beta chain) was recovered during a study of shared clonotypes between healthy human individuals. Study-wide findings and caveats: Few donors limited the genetic and exposure-history diversity represented. It was only blood that was sampled, and tissue repertoires likely differ.

The assay ran at deep level. Measured with immunoSEQ multiplex PCR; TCRdb has only the in-frame clones, and not every one. The sample has 400,000 to 600,000 clones; 70% to 80% are singletons. V was trimmed by 1 base and J by 0 bases, leaving 6 bases between them. CDR3 length: 15 residues. Germline V CDR1 and CDR2: SGHVS, FNYEAQ. Remarks on this clone: Its antigen is undetermined.

Genomic DNA for unsorted samples was obtained from about 90 million PBMCs. Sequencing was done on a sample of PBMCs. The receptor was isolated from a woman in her forties in good health. Some clones in this sample may be carry-over from other donors' samples. The rearrangement joins TRBV7-6 to TRBJ2-2; D is undetermined. In DNA form, the CDR3 reads TGTGCCAGCAGCTTAGGAGCCGCGAACACCGGGGAGCTGTTTTTT. Translated, it gives CASSLGAANTGELFF. The whole variable domain, remainder taken from reference TRBV7-6 and TRBJ2-2, is GAGVSQSPRYKVTKRGQDVALRCDPISGHVSLYWYRQALGQGPEFLTYFNYEAQQDKSGLPNDRFSAERPEGSISTLTIQRTEQRDSAMYRCASSLGAANTGELFFGEGSRLTVL.